The 17 T cell receptor beta chains in this list originate from one sample, sequenced in a study of cytomegalovirus exposure and HLA in healthy donors. The PCR made use of 60 Vbeta and 13 Jbeta primers. The repertoire was sequenced with immunoSEQ multiplex PCR; TCRdb's copy has only in-frame clones and lacks some. The sample lists some 150,000 clones, roughly 85% seen once, with approximately 2.3% in the top ten. Sequenced sample: PBMCs. The receptor set was obtained from a man in his forties or fifties in good health and CMV-seronegative.

The J gene is TRBJ2-2, the V gene TRBV2; D is possibly TRBD2 (6 bases). Trimming removed 4 bases from V and 5 bases from J, with 14 bases in between. This CDR3 comprises 15 residues. Per the germline V gene, CDR1 is SNHLY and CDR2 is FYNNEI. The CDR3 DNA reads TGTGCCAGCAGTGTAAGGGGAGGCGGGACCGGGGAGCTGTTTTTT. This codes for CASSVRGGGTGELFF.

In this sample, this clone turned up a few times. V usage is TRBV7-9 and J usage is TRBJ2-1, with a tentative D call TRBD2 (6 bases). CDR1 and CDR2 (germline): SEHNR, FQNEAQ (reference sequence). This CDR3 is 14 amino acids long. Trimming pared 11 bases from V and 2 bases from J, leaving 16 bases between. CDR3 loop: CACRGSGPYNEQFF. For the CDR3, the DNA is TGTGCCTGCCGGGGGAGCGGGCCCTACAATGAGCAGTTCTTC.

This clone was counted only a few times. The chain joins TRBV4-2 to TRBJ2-4; possible D gene TRBD1, 6 bases. Trimming removed 0 bases at V and 5 bases at J, with 11 bases between. The CDR3 covers 15 residues. Germline CDR1 LGHNA, CDR2 YNFKEQ. CDR3 coding DNA: TGTGCCAGCAGCCAAGATTGGACAGCTGAAAACATTCAGTACTTC. Translating gives CASSQDWTAENIQYF.

The chain combines TRBV6-5 with TRBJ2-1; TRBD1 matches 9 bases. V trimming: 6 bases; J trimming: 1 base; junction bases outside the gene matches: 4. From germline, CDR1 is MNHEY and CDR2 SVGAGI. CDR3 size: 15 residues. The CDR3 loop is CASSSTGGSYNEQFF. The CDR3 nucleotides read TGTGCCAGCAGCTCGACAGGGGGGTCCTACAATGAGCAGTTCTTC.

This rearrangement joins TRBV18 to TRBJ2-5; TRBD1 matches 9 bases. The CDR3 contains 15 residues. V gave up 8 bases and J gave up 4 bases; unmatched junction bases: 11. The germline CDR1 and CDR2 sequences are KGHSH and LQKENI. CDR3 in amino acids: CASQRTGAPGETQYF. CDR3 nucleotide sequence: TGTGCCAGCCAACGGACAGGGGCGCCGGGAGAGACCCAGTACTTC.

Only one count was recorded for this clone. CDR3: CASSEWEGGELFF. The CDR3 bases are TGTGCCAGCAGTGAATGGGAGGGTGGGGAACTGTTTTTT. The chain carries TRBV6-1 and TRBJ1-4; the D is unclear. V shed 2 bases and J shed 12 bases, with 13 bases lying between them. The CDR3 has 13 residues. Germline V gene data show CDR1 as MNHNS and CDR2 as SASEGT.

This sequence joins TRBV5-1 and TRBJ2-1; 9 bases agree with TRBD1. Germline V CDR1 and CDR2: SGHRS, YFSETQ. CDR3 size: 17 residues. V lost 5 bases, J lost 2 bases, and 11 bases stayed unmatched. The CDR3 bases are TGCGCCAGCAGTGCCGACCTTGGGACAGGGACCTACAATGAGCAGTTCTTC. Its translation: CASSADLGTGTYNEQFF.

V gene TRBV28 combines with J gene TRBJ2-5; 8 bases map to TRBD2. Germline CDR1 reads MDHEN; CDR2 reads SYDVKM. Trimming took 5 bases from V and 6 from J; bases not matched to a gene: 11. The CDR3 loop spans 15 amino acids. In DNA form, the CDR3 reads TGTGCCAGCAGTCTCCACTCGGGACTAGGGAAGACCCAGTACTTC. Its protein is CASSLHSGLGKTQYF.

The chain carries TRBV6-1 and TRBJ1-1; no definite D call. The CDR3 sequence is 13 residues long. Trimming took off 6 bases at V and 3 bases at J, with 11 bases between the two ends. Germline CDR1 reads MNHNS; CDR2 reads SASEGT. CDR3 DNA sequence: TGTGCCAGCAGCCGGGTTTGGGACACTGAAGCTTTCTTT. This gives the protein CASSRVWDTEAFF.

V gene TRBV28 combines with J gene TRBJ1-2; tentatively, D is TRBD1 (6 bases). Trimming took 6 bases from V and 4 from J, leaving 15 bases between them. The CDR3 is 14 residues long. The germline gives CDR1 MDHEN, CDR2 SYDVKM. The CDR3 DNA follows: TGTGCCAGCAGGACCCACCAGGGGCCCTATGGCTACACCTTC. Amino acids: CASRTHQGPYGYTF.

J is TRBJ1-5 and V is TRBV27; D is undetermined. Between the trimmed V and J ends, which lost 5 bases and 7 bases, there was a span of 12 bases. CDR1 is MNHEY and CDR2 is SMNVEV in the germline V gene (reference sequence). This CDR3 has 13 residues. CDR3 protein: CASSVREGQPQHF. In nucleotides, the CDR3 is TGTGCCAGCAGTGTTAGGGAGGGACAGCCCCAGCATTTT.

The V gene is TRBV28, the J gene TRBJ1-1; 8 bases match TRBD1. The length of the CDR3 is 15 residues. The trim removed 6 bases at V and 1 base at J, leaving 7 bases unmatched. Germline-derived CDR1 and CDR2 are MDHEN and SYDVKM. CDR3 loop: CASRKQGGQNTEAFF. CDR3 nucleotides: TGTGCCAGCAGGAAACAGGGGGGACAGAACACTGAAGCTTTCTTT.

The CDR3 DNA follows: TGTGCCAGCACCCCGCAACAGGGGGCTATGTACGAGCAGTACTTC. As protein: CASTPQQGAMYEQYF. V is TRBV28 and J is TRBJ2-7; TRBD1 matches at 9 bases. Germline V gene sequence: CDR1 MDHEN, CDR2 SYDVKM. V was clipped by 7 bases and J by 4 bases; unmatched bases: 11. The CDR3 has 15 residues.

The chain joins TRBV9 to TRBJ2-1; TRBD2 agrees at 8 bases. Per germline, CDR1 SGDLS and CDR2 YYNGEE. CDR3 length: 14 residues. Trimming cost V 1 base and J 6 bases; bases outside gene matches: 3. DNA for the CDR3: TGTGCCAGCAGCGTATACGGGAGGGCCAATGAGCAGTTCTTC. Encoded protein: CASSVYGRANEQFF. Supplemented by reference TRBV9 and TRBJ2-1, the full variable domain reads DSGVTQTPKHLITATGQRVTLRCSPRSGDLSVYWYQQSLDQGLQFLIQYYNGEERAKGNILERFSAQQFPDLHSELNLSSLELGDSALYFCASSVYGRANEQFFGPGTRLTVL.

This clone appeared once. The chain links TRBV4-3 to TRBJ2-5, with D unclear. V lost 1 base and J lost 2, with 11 bases in between. This CDR3 is 15 amino acids long. CDR1 and CDR2 (germline): LGHNA, YSLEER. CDR3 DNA: TGCGCCAGCAGCCAAGTCGTGGCCAGACAAGAGACCCAGTACTTC. Protein sequence: CASSQVVARQETQYF.

The J gene is TRBJ1-1, the V gene TRBV28; no clear D gene. There are 12 residues in the CDR3. V was cut by 4 bases and J by 7 bases, with 10 bases left in between. Germline V gene lookup returns CDR1 MDHEN and CDR2 SYDVKM. CDR3 coding DNA: TGTGCCAGCAGTTCACCAACAAGTGAAGCTTTCTTT. Protein: CASSSPTSEAFF.

The chain couples TRBV7-2 to TRBJ2-7; weak D call: TRBD2 (5 bases). The germline V gene encodes CDR1 SGHTA and CDR2 FQGNSA. The CDR3 runs to 16 residues. V was pared by 6 bases and J by 2 bases, with 20 bases between. The CDR3 here is CASRPNSGGYTYEQYF. In DNA form, the CDR3 reads TGTGCCAGCAGGCCGAACTCGGGCGGGTATACCTACGAGCAGTACTTC. Combining the CDR3 with reference TRBV7-2 and TRBJ2-7 gives the whole variable domain GAGVSQSPSNKVTEKGKDVELRCDPISGHTALYWYRQSLGQGLEFLIYFQGNSAPDKSGLPSDRFSAERTGGSVSTLTIQRTQQEDSAVYLCASRPNSGGYTYEQYFGPGTRLTVT.